Below, 15 T cell receptor beta chains from the same sample are listed, as sequenced in a study of blood T cell repertoires in COVID-19. TCRdb keeps only in-frame clones here, not all; method: immunoSEQ multiplex PCR. Of tens of thousands of clones detected, about 81% appear once; the ten largest clones hold 9% to 9.5%. Material: peripheral blood. Source of these receptors: a human donor in a cohort sampled during active COVID-19.

The chain combines TRBV3-1 (or the pseudogene TRBV3-2) with TRBJ1-3, with a weak D call TRBD1 (5 bases). Germline CDR1 and CDR2: LGHDT and YNNKEL (reference sequence). The ends were cut back, 4 bases at V and 2 bases at J, with 18 bases in the middle. CDR3 length equals 17 residues. This chain's CDR3 is CASSRKPGIMAGNTIYF. For the CDR3, the DNA is TGTGCCAGCAGCCGAAAACCAGGGATTATGGCTGGAAACACCATATATTTT.

The chain uses TRBV3-1 (or the pseudogene TRBV3-2) and TRBJ1-3; D is ambiguous. Between the trimmed V and J ends, which lost 1 base and 7 bases, there was a span of 14 bases. Germline V gene sequence: CDR1 LGHDT, CDR2 YNNKEL (reference sequence). This CDR3 contains 15 residues. The DNA for the CDR3 is TGTGCCAGCAGCCAAGGCCTAGGTCTTTCGAACACCATATATTTT. Protein sequence: CASSQGLGLSNTIYF.

The chain combines TRBV24-1 with TRBJ2-2; 9 bases fit TRBD1. The junction had 9 bases not matched to a gene; V was cut back by 4 bases and J by 4 bases. Germline-derived CDR1 and CDR2 are KGHDR and SFDVKD. CDR3 length equals 17 residues. For the CDR3, the DNA is TGTGCCACCAGTGACTTGGGGACAGGGTCGGGCACCGGGGAGCTGTTTTTT. Encoded protein: CATSDLGTGSGTGELFF.

The V gene is TRBV27, the J gene TRBJ2-7; 7 bases match TRBD2. The V gene end was trimmed by 4 bases and the J gene end by 2 bases; junction bases not matched to a gene: 2. Germline values: CDR1 MNHEY, CDR2 SMNVEV (reference sequence). The CDR3 covers 13 residues. DNA for the CDR3: TGTGCCAGCAGTTGGGGAGGGACCTACGAGCAGTACTTC. It encodes CASSWGGTYEQYF.

The genes are TRBV7-9 and TRBJ2-4; 12 bases are a match to TRBD1. With V trimmed by 5 bases and J by 7 bases, 9 bases remained unmatched. Per germline, CDR1 SEHNR and CDR2 FQNEAQ (reference sequence). CDR3 length equals 16 residues. CDR3 loop: CASSPGEGQGANIQYF. DNA for the CDR3: TGTGCCAGCAGCCCCGGAGAGGGACAGGGGGCGAACATTCAGTACTTC.

V is TRBV4-2 and J is TRBJ1-4; TRBD1 agrees at 9 bases. Trimming at V came to 3 bases and at J to 2 bases, leaving 1 base not matched to a gene. Germline V lookup: CDR1 LGHNA, CDR2 YNFKEQ. This CDR3 is 15 amino acids long. The CDR3 region is CASSQDRGTNEKLFF. DNA of the CDR3: TGTGCCAGCAGCCAGGACAGGGGCACTAATGAAAAACTGTTTTTT.

The chain uses TRBV7-8 and TRBJ1-1; no definite D call. V was clipped by 5 bases and J by 3 bases, with 13 bases between them. CDR3 size: 14 residues. Germline CDR1 SGHVS, CDR2 FQNEAQ. CDR3 amino acids: CASSTQAADTEAFF. As DNA, the CDR3 is TGTGCCAGCAGCACACAAGCGGCGGACACTGAAGCTTTCTTT.

The chain uses TRBV27 and TRBJ2-7; 8 positions agree with TRBD2. This CDR3 is 13 amino acids long. The V segment lost 6 bases and the J segment 5 bases; nucleotides outside the gene matches: 6. CDR1 and CDR2 from the germline V gene are MNHEY and SMNVEV (reference sequence). The CDR3 coding sequence is TGTGCCAGCAGCCCCCGGGGGGGAAACGAGCAGTACTTC. Encoded protein: CASSPRGGNEQYF.

The chain couples TRBV4-3 to TRBJ2-7; the D is unclear. The V gene lost 0 bases and the J gene lost 4 bases, with 10 bases spanning the gap. CDR3 size: 14 residues. Germline assignment: CDR1 LGHNA and CDR2 YSLEER. The CDR3 protein is CASSQDDDGYEQYF. The CDR3 DNA follows: TGCGCCAGCAGCCAAGATGATGACGGGTACGAGCAGTACTTC.

This chain connects TRBV13 to TRBJ2-3; D is uncertain. Per germline, CDR1 PRHDT and CDR2 FYEKMQ (reference sequence). V was clipped by 0 bases and J by 2 bases, with 24 bases between them. This CDR3 spans 20 amino acids. The CDR3 DNA sequence: TGTGCCAGCAGCTTAGGCCCCATGGTTGGGCTAACCTCGCCCACAGATACGCAGTATTTT. Translation gives CASSLGPMVGLTSPTDTQYF.

The chain links TRBV7-9 to TRBJ2-5; D is possibly TRBD2 (6 bases). V lost 5 bases and J lost 3, with 25 bases in between. The CDR3 is made up of 18 amino acids. The germline V gene has CDR1 SEHNR and CDR2 FQNEAQ (reference sequence). This chain's CDR3 is CASSPSTGGSMEEETQYF. CDR3 in DNA: TGTGCCAGCAGCCCGTCCACCGGGGGATCAATGGAAGAAGAGACCCAGTACTTC.

The chain carries TRBV5-6 and TRBJ2-2; 10 bases are a match to TRBD2. The V segment lost 3 bases and the J segment 5 bases; nucleotides outside the gene matches: 13. Germline V lookup: CDR1 SGHDT, CDR2 YYEEEE. The CDR3 contains 18 residues. The CDR3 region has the DNA TGTGCCAGCAGCTGGACCCCAGGACTAGCGGCACAAACCGGGGAGCTGTTTTTT. It specifies CASSWTPGLAAQTGELFF.

The chain links TRBV5-5 to TRBJ1-2, with 8 bases aligning to TRBD1. This CDR3 is built from 16 residues. Losses at the gene ends were 2 bases for V and 0 bases for J; bases not matched to a gene: 6. Germline CDR1 is SGHKS and CDR2 is YYEKEE (reference sequence). For the CDR3, the DNA is TGTGCCAGCAGCTTCACAGCGGACAGGGCTAACTATGGCTACACCTTC. Its translation: CASSFTADRANYGYTF.

This clone was recorded only once. The chain has TRBV28 and TRBJ2-3, with D tentatively TRBD2 (7 bases). This CDR3 has 16 amino acids. The germline CDR1 and CDR2 sequences are MDHEN and SYDVKM. Deletions cut 2 bases from V and 2 bases from J, with 14 bases between. The CDR3 spells CASSLRGGPNTDTQYF. The CDR3 bases are TGTGCCAGCAGTTTAAGGGGGGGGCCAAACACAGATACGCAGTATTTT.

The chain uses TRBV28 and TRBJ1-5; D is ambiguous. The CDR3 sequence is 15 residues long. Trimming removed 3 bases at V and 7 bases at J, with 16 bases between. The V gene's germline CDR1 is MDHEN and CDR2 SYDVKM. The CDR3 DNA reads TGTGCCAGCAGTTTTACTTCGGGGATCGGGCAGCCCCAGCATTTT. Translation gives CASSFTSGIGQPQHF.